The 20 T cell receptor beta chains reported below all come from one sample, sequenced in a study of shared clonotypes between healthy human individuals. Profiling relied on immunoSEQ multiplex PCR, and the TCRdb table lists in-frame clones only, not all of them. This table has some 1.5 million clones, 95% to 99% appearing once. The sample consisted of naive CD4+ T cells sorted from blood. Specified subset: CD45RA+ positively selected. These TCRs come from a man aged 30 to 39 in good health.

The genes are TRBV29-1 and TRBJ2-3; 11 positions match TRBD2. The germline CDR1 and CDR2 sequences are SQVTM and ANQGSEA. Trimming at V came to 4 bases and at J to 1 base, leaving 4 bases not matched to a gene. CDR3 length: 15 amino acids. DNA for the CDR3: TGCAGCGTTGTAAAACTAGCGGGAGGCACAGATACGCAGTATTTT. This codes for CSVVKLAGGTDTQYF.

This clone was seen once. The gene calls are TRBV6-5 and TRBJ1-1; D perhaps matches TRBD1 (6 bases). The length of the CDR3 is 12 residues. The germline V and J ends were trimmed by 8 bases and 1 base, with 8 bases remaining between them. CDR1 is MNHEY, CDR2 SVGAGI, per germline. The DNA for the CDR3 is TGTGCCAGCGTACAGGGGAACACTGAAGCTTTCTTT. This encodes CASVQGNTEAFF.

The chain employs TRBV5-4 and TRBJ2-3, with D possibly being TRBD2 (7 bases). The ends were cut back, 0 bases at V and 1 base at J, with 12 bases in the middle. The CDR3 totals 16 residues. The V gene's germline CDR1 is SGHNT and CDR2 YYREEE (reference sequence). CDR3 bases: TGTGCCAGCAGCTTGGGCGGGGGCTTACGCACAGATACGCAGTATTTT. Translating it yields CASSLGGGLRTDTQYF.

In the case of this clone: The sample has other DNA sequences that encode this CDR3 too. The chain uses TRBV18 and TRBJ2-1; 13 bases agree with TRBD2. Unmatched junction bases numbered 3, after V lost 3 bases and J lost 7 bases. Germline V gene data show CDR1 as KGHSH and CDR2 as LQKENI. This CDR3 contains 15 residues. CDR3 in DNA: TGTGCCAGCTCACCGGGACTAGCGGGATCGAATGAGCAGTTCTTC. The encoded protein is CASSPGLAGSNEQFF.

The chain links TRBV28 to TRBJ2-3; 7 nucleotides agree with TRBD2. From germline, CDR1 is MDHEN and CDR2 SYDVKM. J gave up 8 bases and V 4 bases, and 15 bases lay outside the gene matches. The CDR3 is made up of 16 amino acids. CDR3 bases: TGTGCCAGCAGTTACCTTAGCGGGCGGCTTATCGGTACGCAGTATTTT. This translates into CASSYLSGRLIGTQYF.

This chain links TRBV13 with TRBJ2-1; 7 bases align to TRBD1. The CDR3 runs to 12 residues. Germline V lookup: CDR1 PRHDT, CDR2 FYEKMQ (reference sequence). Trimming removed 5 bases from V and 9 bases from J; junction bases left unmatched: 4. The CDR3 nucleotides read TGTGCCAGCAGCCGACAGGGCAGTGAGCAGTTCTTC. Translation: CASSRQGSEQFF.

The chain combines TRBV28 with TRBJ2-5; 9 nucleotides agree with TRBD2. After removal of 2 bases from V and 0 bases from J, the junction contained 1 base not matched to a gene. Germline V lookup: CDR1 MDHEN, CDR2 SYDVKM. CDR3 length: 15 residues. CDR3 bases: TGTGCCAGCAGTTTAGCGGGGGGGTACCAAGAGACCCAGTACTTC. It encodes CASSLAGGYQETQYF. The full variable domain, rest sourced from reference TRBV28 and TRBJ2-5, is DVKVTQSSRYLVKRTGEKVFLECVQDMDHENMFWYRQDPGLGLRLIYFSYDVKMKEKGDIPEGYSVSREKKERFSLILESASTNQTSMYLCASSLAGGYQETQYFGPGTRLLVL.

CDR3 sequence: CASSLGLGRKRYTEAFF. The CDR3 bases are TGTGCCAGCAGCCTAGGCCTGGGGAGGAAGCGGTACACTGAAGCTTTCTTT. V gene TRBV7-8 combines with J gene TRBJ1-1; no clear D. V lost 5 bases to trimming and J lost 3 bases, with 22 bases between them. The CDR3 totals 17 residues. CDR1 is SGHVS, CDR2 FQNEAQ, per germline. Based on the CDR3 plus reference TRBV7-8 and TRBJ1-1, the full variable domain is GAGVSQSPRYKVAKRGQDVALRCDPISGHVSLFWYQQALGQGPEFLTYFQNEAQLDKSGLPSDRFFAERPEGSVSTLKIQRTQQEDSAVYLCASSLGLGRKRYTEAFFGQGTRLTVV.

V gene TRBV19 combines with J gene TRBJ1-1, with D possibly being TRBD1 (5 bases). This CDR3 has 13 residues. Per the germline V gene, CDR1 is LNHDA and CDR2 is SQIVND (reference sequence). Trimming removed 6 bases from V and 0 bases from J, with 8 bases in between. This chain's CDR3 is CASRAGLNTEAFF. The CDR3 coding sequence is TGTGCCAGTAGGGCAGGGTTGAACACTGAAGCTTTCTTT.

This rearrangement joins TRBV5-1 to TRBJ2-7; TRBD2 matches at 9 bases. The CDR3 extends over 16 amino acids. The J segment lost 5 bases and the V segment lost 1 base, leaving 10 bases of the junction unmatched. Germline V lookup: CDR1 SGHRS, CDR2 YFSETQ. The CDR3 bases are TGCGCCAGCAGCTTGCGGGCGGGAGGGCGTTCGAACGAGCAGTACTTC. Translation gives CASSLRAGGRSNEQYF. Using reference TRBV5-1 and TRBJ2-7 for the parts outside the CDR3, the full variable domain is KAGVTQTPRYLIKTRGQQVTLSCSPISGHRSVSWYQQTPGQGLQFLFEYFSETQRNKGNFPGRFSGRQFSNSRSEMNVSTLELGDSALYLCASSLRAGGRSNEQYFGPGTRLTVT.

The chain links TRBV19 to TRBJ1-3, with 7 positions matching TRBD1. With V trimmed by 5 bases and J by 1 base, 11 bases remained unmatched. CDR1 is LNHDA and CDR2 is SQIVND in the germline V gene (reference sequence). CDR3 length: 17 amino acids. CDR3 residues: CASSASKGAGSGNTIYF. CDR3 DNA: TGTGCCAGTAGTGCCTCAAAGGGGGCCGGTTCTGGAAACACCATATATTTT.

As for this clone: This same CDR3 is encoded by further DNA sequences in the sample. The chain joins TRBV5-4 to TRBJ2-2; D is undetermined. The CDR3 loop spans 13 amino acids. V was shortened by 0 bases and J by 4 bases, with 4 bases between the two germline ends. Germline values: CDR1 SGHNT, CDR2 YYREEE (reference sequence). CDR3 nucleotide sequence: TGTGCCAGCAGCTTGGACCCCACCGGGGAGCTGTTTTTT. It codes for CASSLDPTGELFF.

As for this clone: Different DNA sequences within this sample yield the same CDR3. The rearrangement uses TRBV29-1 and TRBJ2-2; D is perhaps TRBD1 (5 bases). The V and J ends lost 5 bases and 5 bases respectively, with 12 bases between them. Germline CDR1 SQVTM, CDR2 ANQGSEA. The CDR3 contains 13 residues. The CDR3 DNA follows: TGCAGCGTTTCAGGGCGAAGAACCGGGGAGCTGTTTTTT. It specifies CSVSGRRTGELFF.

The V and J genes are TRBV4-1 and TRBJ1-2; TRBD1 aligns across 10 bases. V dropped 0 bases and J dropped 6; count of bases not matched to a gene: 13. The germline gives CDR1 MGHRA, CDR2 YSYEKL. The CDR3 has 18 amino acids. CDR3 in DNA: TGCGCCAGCAGCCAAGATAGGGGACCCGGGACAGGGGTAGATGGCTACACCTTC. Its protein product is CASSQDRGPGTGVDGYTF.

The V gene is TRBV28, the J gene TRBJ2-1; the D gene is possibly TRBD2 (5 bases). The germline gives CDR1 MDHEN, CDR2 SYDVKM. The CDR3 sequence is 13 residues long. Trimming pared 5 bases from V and 6 bases from J, leaving 11 bases between. CDR3 in DNA: TGTGCCAGCAGTGTGGTAGCGCGCAATGAGCAGTTCTTC. Its protein product is CASSVVARNEQFF.

V gene TRBV6-6 combines with J gene TRBJ2-7; D call uncertain. The CDR3 contains 14 residues. Germline CDR1 is MNHNY and CDR2 is SVGAGI (reference sequence). V was pared by 6 bases and J by 4 bases, with 16 bases between. CDR3: CASSYNPTGYEQYF. The CDR3 DNA sequence: TGTGCCAGCAGCTACAATCCCACTGGGTACGAGCAGTACTTC.

This clone appeared a single time. The genes are TRBV9 and TRBJ1-1, with D hard to call. The germline V gene has CDR1 SGDLS and CDR2 YYNGEE. The CDR3 has 16 residues. Trimming stripped 0 bases from V and 1 base from J, with 13 bases between. The CDR3 loop is CASSVGEQIRNTEAFF. CDR3 coding DNA: TGTGCCAGCAGCGTAGGCGAACAAATCAGGAACACTGAAGCTTTCTTT.

The chain employs TRBV7-9 and TRBJ2-5, with no clear D. CDR3 size: 13 residues. The ends were cut back, 5 bases at V and 2 bases at J, with 9 bases in the middle. Germline CDR1 SEHNR, CDR2 FQNEAQ (reference sequence). CDR3 nucleotide sequence: TGTGCCAGCAGCCGCCCGGTTCAAGAGACCCAGTACTTC. It is translated as CASSRPVQETQYF. The variable domain in full, completed from reference TRBV7-9 and TRBJ2-5, reads DTGVSQNPRHKITKRGQNVTFRCDPISEHNRLYWYRQTLGQGPEFLTYFQNEAQLEKSRLLSDRFSAERPKGSFSTLEIQRTEQGDSAMYLCASSRPVQETQYFGPGTRLLVL.

The chain joins TRBV10-3 to TRBJ2-1, with 7 bases that match TRBD2. The trim removed 0 bases at V and 7 bases at J, leaving 12 bases unmatched. Germline values: CDR1 ENHRY, CDR2 SYGVKD. The CDR3 loop spans 17 amino acids. In nucleotides, the CDR3 is TGTGCCATCAGTGAGTCCGGGGCGGGAGTCAGTTCAAATGAGCAGTTCTTC. It specifies CAISESGAGVSSNEQFF.

The V gene is TRBV14, the J gene TRBJ2-3; D gene ambiguous. V was trimmed by 1 base and J by 1 base, leaving 15 bases between them. The CDR3 is 17 residues long. The germline V gene has CDR1 SGHDN and CDR2 FVKESK. The CDR3 region is CASSQAPWRTRTDTQYF. The CDR3, as DNA: TGTGCCAGCAGCCAAGCCCCCTGGCGGACCCGCACAGATACGCAGTATTTT.